This T cell receptor beta chain was profiled in a study of cytomegalovirus exposure and HLA in healthy donors. The CDR3 length is 12 residues. Germline-derived CDR1 and CDR2 are MNHEY and SVGAGI. With 5 bases removed from V and 4 bases from J, the gap between germline ends came to 6 bases. The PCR had 60 Vbeta and 13 Jbeta primers. Method: immunoSEQ multiplex PCR; TCRdb's copy keeps in-frame clones and lacks some. This sample yields about 180,000 clones, of which 80% are seen a single time; under 2% belongs to the top ten. The TCR was taken from a woman in her twenties or thirties in good health and CMV-seronegative. This chain joins TRBV6-5 and TRBJ1-5; D ambiguous. Sequenced material: PBMCs. DNA of the CDR3: TGTGCCAGCAGTCGTTATAATCAGCCCCAGCATTTT. Translation gives CASSRYNQPQHF.